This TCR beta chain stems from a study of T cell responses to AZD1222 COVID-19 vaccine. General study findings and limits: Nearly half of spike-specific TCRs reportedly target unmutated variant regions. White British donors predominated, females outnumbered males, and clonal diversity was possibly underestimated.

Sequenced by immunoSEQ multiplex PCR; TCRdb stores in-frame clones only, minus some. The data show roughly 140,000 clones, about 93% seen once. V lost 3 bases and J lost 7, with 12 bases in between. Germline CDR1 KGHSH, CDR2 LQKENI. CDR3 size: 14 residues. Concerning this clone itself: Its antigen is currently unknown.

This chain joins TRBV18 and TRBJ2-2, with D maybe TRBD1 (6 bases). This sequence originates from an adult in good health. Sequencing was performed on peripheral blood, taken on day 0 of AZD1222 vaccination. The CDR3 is CASSPPGHVGELFF. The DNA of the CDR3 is TGTGCCAGCTCACCGCCGGGACACGTCGGGGAGCTGTTTTTT.